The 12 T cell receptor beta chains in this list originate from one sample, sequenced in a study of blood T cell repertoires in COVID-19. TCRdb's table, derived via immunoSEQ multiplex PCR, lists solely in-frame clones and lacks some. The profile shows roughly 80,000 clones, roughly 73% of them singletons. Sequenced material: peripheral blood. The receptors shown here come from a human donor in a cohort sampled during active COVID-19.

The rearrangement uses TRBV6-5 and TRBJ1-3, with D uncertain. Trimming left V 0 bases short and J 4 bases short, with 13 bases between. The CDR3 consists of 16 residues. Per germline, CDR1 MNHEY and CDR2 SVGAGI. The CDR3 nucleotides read TGTGCCAGCAGTTACTCGAGCCCGTATGTAGGAAACACCATATATTTT. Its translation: CASSYSSPYVGNTIYF.

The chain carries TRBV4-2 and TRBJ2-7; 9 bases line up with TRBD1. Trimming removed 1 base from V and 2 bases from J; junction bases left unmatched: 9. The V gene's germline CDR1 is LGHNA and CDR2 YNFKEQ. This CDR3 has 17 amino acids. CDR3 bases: TGTGCCAGCAGCCAAGTCGGACCGGGACAGGGAACCTACGAGCAGTACTTC. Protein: CASSQVGPGQGTYEQYF.

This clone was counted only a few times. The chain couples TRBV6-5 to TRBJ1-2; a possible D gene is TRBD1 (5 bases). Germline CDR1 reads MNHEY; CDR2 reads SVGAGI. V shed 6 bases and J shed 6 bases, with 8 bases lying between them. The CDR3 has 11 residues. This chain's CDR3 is CASRIGDGYTF. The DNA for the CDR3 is TGTGCCAGCAGAATAGGGGATGGCTACACCTTC.

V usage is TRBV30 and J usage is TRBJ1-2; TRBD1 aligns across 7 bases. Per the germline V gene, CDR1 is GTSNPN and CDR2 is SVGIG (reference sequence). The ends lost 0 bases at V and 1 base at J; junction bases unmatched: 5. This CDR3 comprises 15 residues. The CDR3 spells CAWSVPRQGNYGYTF. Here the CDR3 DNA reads TGTGCCTGGAGTGTGCCGAGACAGGGTAACTATGGCTACACCTTC.

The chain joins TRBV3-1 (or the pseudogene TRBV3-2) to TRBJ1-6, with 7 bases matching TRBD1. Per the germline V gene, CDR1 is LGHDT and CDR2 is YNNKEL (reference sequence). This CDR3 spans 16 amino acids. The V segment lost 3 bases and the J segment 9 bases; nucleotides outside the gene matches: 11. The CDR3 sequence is CASSQRGRIEGSPLHF. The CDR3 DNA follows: TGTGCCAGCAGCCAGAGGGGGCGGATAGAGGGTTCACCCCTCCACTTT.

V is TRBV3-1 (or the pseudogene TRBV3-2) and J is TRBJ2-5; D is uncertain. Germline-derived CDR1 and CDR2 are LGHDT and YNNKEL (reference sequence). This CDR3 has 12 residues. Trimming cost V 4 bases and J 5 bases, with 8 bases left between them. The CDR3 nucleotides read TGTGCCAGCAGCCCGCTTCGGGAGACCCAGTACTTC. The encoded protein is CASSPLRETQYF.

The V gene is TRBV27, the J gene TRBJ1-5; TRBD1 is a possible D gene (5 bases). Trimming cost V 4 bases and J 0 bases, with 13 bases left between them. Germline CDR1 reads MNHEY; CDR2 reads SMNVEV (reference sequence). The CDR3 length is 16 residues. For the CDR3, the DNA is TGTGCCAGCAGTTCCAGGGTCGTCGGTAGCAATCAGCCCCAGCATTTT. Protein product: CASSSRVVGSNQPQHF.

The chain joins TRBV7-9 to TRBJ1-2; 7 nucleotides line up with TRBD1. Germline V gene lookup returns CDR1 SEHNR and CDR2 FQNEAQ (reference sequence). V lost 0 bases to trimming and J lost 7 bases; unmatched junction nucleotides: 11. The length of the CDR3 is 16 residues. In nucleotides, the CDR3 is TGTGCCAGCAGCTTAGCAGGGGGCACCCTCTGGGGTGGCTACACCTTC. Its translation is CASSLAGGTLWGGYTF.

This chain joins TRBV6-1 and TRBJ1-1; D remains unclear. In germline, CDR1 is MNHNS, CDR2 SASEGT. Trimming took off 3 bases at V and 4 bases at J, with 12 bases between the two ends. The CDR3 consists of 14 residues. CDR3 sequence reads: CASSEEGYATEAFF. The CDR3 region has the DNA TGTGCCAGCAGTGAGGAGGGATACGCCACTGAAGCTTTCTTT.

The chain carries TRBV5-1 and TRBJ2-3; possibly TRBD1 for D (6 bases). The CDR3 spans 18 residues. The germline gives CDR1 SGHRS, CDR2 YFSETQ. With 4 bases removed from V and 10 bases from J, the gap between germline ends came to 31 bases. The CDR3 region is CASSVNLRVQGSGRSQYF. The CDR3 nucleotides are TGCGCCAGCAGCGTCAACCTCCGAGTTCAGGGGTCAGGTCGATCGCAGTATTTT. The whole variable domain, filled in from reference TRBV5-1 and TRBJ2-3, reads KAGVTQTPRYLIKTRGQQVTLSCSPISGHRSVSWYQQTPGQGLQFLFEYFSETQRNKGNFPGRFSGRQFSNSRSEMNVSTLELGDSALYLCASSVNLRVQGSGRSQYFGPGTRLTVL.

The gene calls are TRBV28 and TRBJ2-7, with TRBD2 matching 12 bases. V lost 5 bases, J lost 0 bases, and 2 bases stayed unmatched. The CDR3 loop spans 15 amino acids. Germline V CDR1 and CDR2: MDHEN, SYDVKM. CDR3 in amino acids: CASSPSGGGSYEQYF. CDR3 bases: TGTGCCAGCAGTCCTAGCGGGGGGGGCTCCTACGAGCAGTACTTC. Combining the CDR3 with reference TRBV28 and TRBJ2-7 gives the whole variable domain DVKVTQSSRYLVKRTGEKVFLECVQDMDHENMFWYRQDPGLGLRLIYFSYDVKMKEKGDIPEGYSVSREKKERFSLILESASTNQTSMYLCASSPSGGGSYEQYFGPGTRLTVT.

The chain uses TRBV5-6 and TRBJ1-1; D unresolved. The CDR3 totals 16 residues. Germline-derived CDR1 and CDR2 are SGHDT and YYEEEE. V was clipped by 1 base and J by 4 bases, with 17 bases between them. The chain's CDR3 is CASSLRWASYGTEAFF. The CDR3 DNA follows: TGTGCCAGCAGCTTGAGATGGGCCTCGTATGGCACTGAAGCTTTCTTT.